These T cell receptor beta chains were read from a single sample in a study of T cell changes during pregnancy in multiple sclerosis. Libraries were prepared by immunoSEQ multiplex PCR; TCRdb keeps only in-frame clonotypes and omits some of them. In the table there are 69,000 or so clones, 91% of which are singletons. Material: CD4+ T cells from peripheral blood mononuclear cells, obtained in the third trimester of pregnancy. These receptors all come from a female donor in good health, enrolled as a control in a pregnancy study. CDR3s include the opening cysteine and the closing phenylalanine or tryptophan. The D gene is left open where the match is weak. Size is omitted from some rows. Given values are once, few, many or a class for expanded clones.

.,TRBV29-1,.,TRBJ1-4,CSVERDGGEKLFF,TGCAGCGTTGAGAGGGATGGGGGGGAAAAACTGTTTTTT
.,TRBV7-2,.,TRBJ2-7,CASSLSGGKEQYF,TGTGCCAGCAGCTTGTCAGGGGGGAAAGAGCAGTACTTC
.,TRBV10-3,.,TRBJ1-5,CAISGTSTEPQHF,TGTGCCATCAGCGGGACTTCGACGGAGCCCCAGCATTTT
.,TRBV14,once,TRBJ1-1,CASSQDIGYRDTEAFF,TGTGCCAGCAGCCAAGATATCGGATATCGGGACACTGAAGCTTTCTTT
TRBD1,TRBV7-2,.,TRBJ2-7,CASSHGAGGYEQYF,TGTGCCAGCAGCCATGGGGCAGGGGGCTACGAGCAGTACTTC
.,TRBV19,.,TRBJ2-5,CASHKRAKGVYQETQYF,TGTGCCAGTCATAAGAGAGCGAAGGGGGTTTACCAAGAGACCCAGTACTTC
TRBD1,TRBV6-1,.,TRBJ2-7,CASSESGTVAHEQYF,TGTGCCAGCAGTGAATCCGGGACAGTGGCCCACGAGCAGTACTTC
TRBD2,TRBV30,few,TRBJ2-7,CAWRTSGGAVYEQYF,TGTGCCTGGAGGACTAGCGGGGGGGCAGTGTACGAGCAGTACTTC
TRBD1,TRBV7-6,.,TRBJ1-1,CASSLAGQGNTEAFF,TGTGCCAGCAGCTTAGCCGGACAGGGGAACACTGAAGCTTTCTTT
TRBD1,TRBV5-1,.,TRBJ1-1,CASSLEGQEGDTEAFF,TGCGCCAGCAGCTTGGAGGGACAGGAGGGAGACACTGAAGCTTTCTTT
TRBD1,TRBV6-1,.,TRBJ2-7,CASSEVATGEYEQYF,TGTGCCAGCAGTGAAGTTGCGACAGGGGAGTACGAGCAGTACTTC
TRBD1,TRBV2,.,TRBJ2-2,CASSGGQGGETGELFF,TGTGCCAGCAGTGGGGGACAGGGGGGGGAGACCGGGGAGCTGTTTTTT
.,TRBV19,once,TRBJ2-5,CASSIVSGSGQETQYF,TGTGCCAGTAGTATAGTCTCGGGGTCGGGTCAAGAGACCCAGTACTTC
TRBD1,TRBV5-1,.,TRBJ2-7,CASSLDGTGVGEQYF,TGCGCCAGCAGCTTGGATGGGACAGGGGTGGGCGAGCAGTACTTC
.,TRBV7-2,.,TRBJ1-1,CASSLVPDSHTEAFF,TGTGCCAGCAGCTTAGTCCCGGACAGCCACACTGAAGCTTTCTTT
TRBD1,TRBV7-7,.,TRBJ2-5,CASSEQGPQETQYF,TGTGCCAGCAGCGAACAGGGGCCCCAAGAGACCCAGTACTTC
TRBD2,TRBV7-2,.,TRBJ2-1,CASSYTSGVGYNEQFF,TGTGCCAGCAGCTATACTAGCGGGGTTGGGTACAATGAGCAGTTCTTC
.,TRBV29-1,.,TRBJ2-2,CSVDPDGQSGELFF,TGCAGCGTTGACCCCGATGGACAGTCCGGGGAGCTGTTTTTT
.,TRBV11-1,once,TRBJ2-6,CASSWTLGSGANVLTF,TGTGCCAGCAGCTGGACACTTGGCTCTGGGGCCAACGTCCTGACTTTC
.,TRBV7-9,.,TRBJ1-5,CASSLWGDSNQPQHF,TGTGCCAGCAGCTTGTGGGGGGATAGCAATCAGCCCCAGCATTTT
TRBD2,TRBV15,.,TRBJ2-5,CATSRDISGKETQYF,TGTGCCACCAGCAGAGATATAAGCGGGAAAGAGACCCAGTACTTC
TRBD1,TRBV19,.,TRBJ2-3,CASSPDRVGTDTQYF,TGTGCCAGTAGTCCAGACAGGGTGGGAACAGATACGCAGTATTTT
TRBD1,TRBV30,.,TRBJ1-5,CAWSEETGGHNQPQHF,TGTGCCTGGAGTGAAGAGACAGGGGGGCACAATCAGCCCCAGCATTTT
TRBD1,TRBV4-3,.,TRBJ1-4,CASSQEWPGGTNEKLFF,TGCGCCAGCAGCCAAGAGTGGCCAGGGGGGACTAATGAAAAACTGTTTTTT
TRBD1,TRBV27,.,TRBJ1-1,CASSVSPGQVLSAEAFF,TGTGCCAGCAGTGTATCGCCGGGACAGGTTCTCTCCGCTGAAGCTTTCTTT
TRBD1,TRBV5-6,.,TRBJ2-5,CASTEGQTQETQYF,TGTGCCAGCACCGAGGGACAGACTCAAGAGACCCAGTACTTC
TRBD2,TRBV7-8,.,TRBJ2-5,CASSGPTSGAETQYF,TGTGCCAGCAGCGGGCCGACTAGCGGGGCAGAGACCCAGTACTTC
.,TRBV9,.,TRBJ1-2,CASSVLGGGHWGGYTF,TGTGCCAGCAGCGTACTGGGAGGGGGGCACTGGGGCGGCTACACCTTC
.,TRBV18,.,TRBJ1-1,CASSHSGEAFF,TGTGCCAGCTCACACAGCGGGGAAGCTTTCTTT